This T cell receptor beta chain was sequenced in a study of vaccination effects on CD4 cells after COVID-19. Whole-study results and caveats: Cross-reactivity with common cold coronaviruses was shown by only 1 of 255 vaccine-induced clones in healthy vaccinees.

The CDR3 spans 14 residues. V was cut by 4 bases and J by 6 bases, with 13 bases left in between. Per germline, CDR1 LGHDT and CDR2 YNNKEL (reference sequence). A remark on this clone: The antigen is not known.

This table comes from immunoSEQ multiplex PCR, and its TCRdb copy is limited to in-frame clones, with some not included. This sample carries 60,000 to 85,000 clones, roughly 81% of them seen once, and the ten largest clones take around 1.5%. Viral peptide pool expansion of antigen-specific CD4+ T cells preceded sequencing in the ViraFEST assay. Culture lasted about 11 days before CD4+ T cell isolation. The vaccine given was either BNT162b2 or mRNA-1273, in two doses. This specimen consisted of CD4+ T cells from PBMCs cultured with HCoV-229E spike peptides, obtained after COVID-19 vaccination. The chain employs TRBV3-1 (or the pseudogene TRBV3-2) and TRBJ1-5; perhaps TRBD1 as D (6 bases). The sequence was collected from a human donor who received a COVID-19 vaccine. CDR3 nucleotides: TGTGCCAGCAGCCTCGGGGGCGCGGGTCAGCCCCAGCATTTT. It encodes CASSLGGAGQPQHF.